The next 8 T cell receptor beta chains were all read from a single sample in a study of Ad26.COV2.S vaccination and SARS-CoV-2 variants. Generated by immunoSEQ multiplex PCR, the TCRdb table keeps only in-frame clones and is missing some. Among roughly 150,000 clones listed, roughly 88% were seen once. The sample in question was peripheral blood, obtained after recovery from COVID-19. These receptors were taken from a human donor who had recovered from COVID-19.

The chain links TRBV7-6 to TRBJ1-1; tentative D call: TRBD1 (6 bases). Trimming took 5 bases from V and 0 from J, leaving 19 bases between them. Germline V CDR1 and CDR2: SGHVS, FNYEAQ. CDR3 length: 17 residues. In nucleotides, the CDR3 is TGTGCCAGCAGCCCTACAGCCCAGGGGACCTTGAACACTGAAGCTTTCTTT. Translated, it gives CASSPTAQGTLNTEAFF.

The rearrangement joins TRBV4-3 to TRBJ1-2, with a possible D match to TRBD1 (5 bases). This CDR3 is 14 amino acids long. The V gene's germline CDR1 is LGHNA and CDR2 YSLEER. V lost 4 bases to trimming and J lost 1 base, with 10 bases between them. The CDR3: CASSLDSLNYGYTF. For the CDR3, the DNA is TGCGCCAGCAGCCTAGACAGCCTTAACTATGGCTACACCTTC.

The chain joins TRBV7-2 to TRBJ1-6, with 8 bases aligning to TRBD1. V shed 7 bases, J shed 6 bases, and the junction held 8 bases outside the gene matches. This CDR3 contains 15 residues. CDR1 is SGHTA and CDR2 is FQGNSA in the germline V gene. CDR3 in amino acids: CASTDRDRSNSPLHF. In nucleotides, the CDR3 is TGTGCCAGCACCGACCGGGACAGGAGTAATTCACCCCTCCACTTT.

The J gene is TRBJ1-1, the V gene TRBV29-1; a possible D gene is TRBD1 (6 bases). The CDR3 extends over 15 amino acids. Germline V gene sequence: CDR1 SQVTM, CDR2 ANQGSEA. Trimming pared 0 bases from V and 5 bases from J, leaving 16 bases between. The CDR3 nucleotides are TGCAGCGTTGAAGATCCACAGGTTAGGGGGACTGAAGCTTTCTTT. Amino acids: CSVEDPQVRGTEAFF.

This clone came up a few times. The rearrangement uses TRBV25-1 and TRBJ2-7; 9 bases align to TRBD1. V was clipped by 3 bases and J by 6 bases; unmatched bases: 12. The CDR3 runs 16 residues. Germline V gene data show CDR1 as MGHDK and CDR2 as SYGVNS. The CDR3 coding sequence is TGTGCCAGCAGTGAGCCACAGGGGGCAGGGAAACGCGAGCAGTACTTC. It translates to CASSEPQGAGKREQYF.

This clone occurred a few times. The chain carries TRBV7-9 and TRBJ1-1; tentatively, D is TRBD1 (5 bases). Germline V gives CDR1 SEHNR, CDR2 FQNEAQ (reference sequence). There are 12 residues in the CDR3. V was shortened by 9 bases and J by 5 bases, with 13 bases between the two germline ends. The CDR3 here is CASTSRGTEAFF. The CDR3 DNA follows: TGTGCCAGTACCTCAAGGGGAACTGAAGCTTTCTTT.

The chain's CDR3 is CASSPLAATGELFF. The CDR3 nucleotides read TGTGCCAGCAGCCCCCTTGCGGCCACCGGGGAGCTGTTTTTT. The rearrangement links TRBV11-2 to TRBJ2-2; D not certain. The V gene's germline CDR1 is SGHAT and CDR2 FQNNGV. The CDR3 length is 14 residues. The V gene lost 5 bases and the J gene lost 4 bases, with 11 bases spanning the gap.

The chain couples TRBV7-9 to TRBJ1-2; 10 positions match TRBD1. The germline V gene has CDR1 SEHNR and CDR2 FQNEAQ (reference sequence). This CDR3 comprises 14 residues. The V segment lost 3 bases and the J segment 8 bases; nucleotides outside the gene matches: 6. The CDR3 protein is CASSFSGTGAGYTF. CDR3 DNA sequence: TGTGCCAGCAGCTTCTCCGGGACAGGGGCGGGCTACACCTTC.